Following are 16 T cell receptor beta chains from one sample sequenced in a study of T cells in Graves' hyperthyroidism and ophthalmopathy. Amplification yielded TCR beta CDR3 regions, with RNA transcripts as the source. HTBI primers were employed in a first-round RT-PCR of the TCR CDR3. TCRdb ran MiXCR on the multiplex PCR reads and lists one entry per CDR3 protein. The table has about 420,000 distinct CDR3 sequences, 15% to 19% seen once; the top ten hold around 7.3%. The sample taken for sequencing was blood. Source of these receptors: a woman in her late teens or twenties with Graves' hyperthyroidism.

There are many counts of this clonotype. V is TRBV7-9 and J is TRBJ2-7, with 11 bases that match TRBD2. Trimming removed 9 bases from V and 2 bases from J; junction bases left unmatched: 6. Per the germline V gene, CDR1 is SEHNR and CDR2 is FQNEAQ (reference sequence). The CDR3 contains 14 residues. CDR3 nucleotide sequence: TGTGCCAGTGGGACTAGCGGCGGTACCTACGAGCAGTACTTC. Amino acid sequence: CASGTSGGTYEQYF.

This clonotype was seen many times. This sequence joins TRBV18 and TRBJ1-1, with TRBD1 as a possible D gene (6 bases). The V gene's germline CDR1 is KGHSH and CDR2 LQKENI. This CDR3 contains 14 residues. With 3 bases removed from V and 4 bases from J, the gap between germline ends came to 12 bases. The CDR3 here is CASSPLDRFTEAFF. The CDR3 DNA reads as TGTGCCAGCTCACCCTTGGACAGATTCACTGAAGCTTTCTTT.

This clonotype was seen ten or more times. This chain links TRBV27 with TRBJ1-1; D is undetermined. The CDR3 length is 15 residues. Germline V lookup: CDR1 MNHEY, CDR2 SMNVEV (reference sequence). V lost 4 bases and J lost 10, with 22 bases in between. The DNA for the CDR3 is TGTGCCAGCAGTTCTAATAAGGCAGGACGATCCCGAGCTTTCTTT. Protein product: CASSSNKAGRSRAFF.

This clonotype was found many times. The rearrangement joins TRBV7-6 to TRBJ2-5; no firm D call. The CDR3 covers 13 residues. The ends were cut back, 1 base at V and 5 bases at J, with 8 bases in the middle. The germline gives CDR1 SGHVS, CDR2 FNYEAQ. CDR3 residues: CASSLVVPETQYF. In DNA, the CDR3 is TGTGCCAGCAGCTTAGTGGTTCCGGAGACCCAGTACTTC.

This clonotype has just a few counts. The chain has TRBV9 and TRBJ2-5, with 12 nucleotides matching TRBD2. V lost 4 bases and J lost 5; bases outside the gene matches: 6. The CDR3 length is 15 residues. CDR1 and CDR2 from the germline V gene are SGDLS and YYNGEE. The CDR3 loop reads CASSSLAGGPETQYF. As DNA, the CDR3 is TGTGCCAGCAGCTCCCTAGCGGGAGGGCCGGAGACCCAGTACTTC.

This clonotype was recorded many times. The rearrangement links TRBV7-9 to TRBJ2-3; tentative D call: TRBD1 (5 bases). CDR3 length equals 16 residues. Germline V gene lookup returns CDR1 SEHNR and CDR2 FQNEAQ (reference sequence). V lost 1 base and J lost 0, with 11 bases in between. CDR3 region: CASSLGVGPSTDTQYF. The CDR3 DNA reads TGTGCCAGCAGCTTAGGAGTGGGGCCTAGCACAGATACGCAGTATTTT.

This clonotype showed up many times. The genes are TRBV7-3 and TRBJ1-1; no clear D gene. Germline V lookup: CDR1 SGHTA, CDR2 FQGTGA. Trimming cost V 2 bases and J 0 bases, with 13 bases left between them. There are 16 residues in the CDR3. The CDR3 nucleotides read TGTGCCAGCAGCTTAGCCGGAGGTAGCATGAACACTGAAGCTTTCTTT. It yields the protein CASSLAGGSMNTEAFF.

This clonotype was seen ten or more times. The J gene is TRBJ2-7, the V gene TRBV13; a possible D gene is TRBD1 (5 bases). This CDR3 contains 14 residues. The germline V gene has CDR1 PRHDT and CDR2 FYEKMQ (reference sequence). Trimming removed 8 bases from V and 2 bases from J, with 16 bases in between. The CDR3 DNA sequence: TGTGCCAGCTCCAGGGTAGACAGACCCTACGAGCAGTACTTC. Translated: CASSRVDRPYEQYF.

The CDR3 bases are TGTGCCTGGAGTGGGGCGGACAGGGGGCCACGAGGCTACACCTTC. Translated, it gives CAWSGADRGPRGYTF. The chain employs TRBV30 and TRBJ1-2, with 11 positions matching TRBD1. Germline V gene data show CDR1 as GTSNPN and CDR2 as SVGIG (reference sequence). Trimming at V came to 1 base and at J to 8 bases, leaving 9 bases not matched to a gene. This CDR3 spans 15 amino acids.

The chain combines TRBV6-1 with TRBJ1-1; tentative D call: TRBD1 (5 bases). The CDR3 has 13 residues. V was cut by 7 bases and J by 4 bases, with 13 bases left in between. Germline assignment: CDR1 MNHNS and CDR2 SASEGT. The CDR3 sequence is CASILAGGTEAFF. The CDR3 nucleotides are TGTGCCAGCATCCTTGCTGGGGGCACTGAAGCTTTCTTT.

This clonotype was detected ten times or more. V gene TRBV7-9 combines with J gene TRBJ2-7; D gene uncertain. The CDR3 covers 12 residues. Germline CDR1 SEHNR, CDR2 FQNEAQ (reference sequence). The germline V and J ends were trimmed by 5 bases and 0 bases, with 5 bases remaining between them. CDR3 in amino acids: CASSTSSYEQYF. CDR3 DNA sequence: TGTGCCAGCAGCACGAGCTCCTACGAGCAGTACTTC. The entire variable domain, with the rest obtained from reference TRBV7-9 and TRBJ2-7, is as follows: DTGVSQNPRHKITKRGQNVTFRCDPISEHNRLYWYRQTLGQGPEFLTYFQNEAQLEKSRLLSDRFSAERPKGSFSTLEIQRTEQGDSAMYLCASSTSSYEQYFGPGTRLTVT.

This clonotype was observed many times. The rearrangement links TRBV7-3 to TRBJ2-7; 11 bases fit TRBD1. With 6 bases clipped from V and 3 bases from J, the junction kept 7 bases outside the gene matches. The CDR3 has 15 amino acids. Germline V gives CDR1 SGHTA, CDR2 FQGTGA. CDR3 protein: CASRLTGTGGYEQYF. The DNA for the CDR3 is TGTGCCAGCAGGTTGACCGGGACAGGGGGCTACGAGCAGTACTTC.

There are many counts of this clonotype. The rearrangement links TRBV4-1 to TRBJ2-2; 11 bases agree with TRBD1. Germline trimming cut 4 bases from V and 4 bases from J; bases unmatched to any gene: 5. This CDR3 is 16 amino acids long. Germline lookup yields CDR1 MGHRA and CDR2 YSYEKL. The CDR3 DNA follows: TGCGCCAGCAGCCGAGGACAGGGGGCAGGCACCGGGGAGCTGTTTTTT. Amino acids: CASSRGQGAGTGELFF.

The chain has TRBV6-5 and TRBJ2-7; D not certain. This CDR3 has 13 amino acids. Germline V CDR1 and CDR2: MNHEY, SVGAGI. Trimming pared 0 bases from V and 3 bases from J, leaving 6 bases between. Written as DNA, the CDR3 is TGTGCCAGCAGTTACTCGATTCTCTACGAGCAGTACTTC. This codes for CASSYSILYEQYF.

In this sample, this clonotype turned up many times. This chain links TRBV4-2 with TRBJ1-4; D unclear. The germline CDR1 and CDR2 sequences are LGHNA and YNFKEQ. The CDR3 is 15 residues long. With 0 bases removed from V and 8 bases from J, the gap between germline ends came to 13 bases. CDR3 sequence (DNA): TGTGCCAGCAGCCAAGATGATAGGCAGAGGGAAAAACTGTTTTTT. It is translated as CASSQDDRQREKLFF.

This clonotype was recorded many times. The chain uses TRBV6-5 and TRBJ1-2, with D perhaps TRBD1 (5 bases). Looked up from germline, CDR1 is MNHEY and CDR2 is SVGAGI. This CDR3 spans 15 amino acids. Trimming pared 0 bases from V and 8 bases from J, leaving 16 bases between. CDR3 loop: CASSYSIGRDVGYTF. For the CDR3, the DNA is TGTGCCAGCAGTTACTCGATCGGCAGGGACGTCGGCTACACCTTC.